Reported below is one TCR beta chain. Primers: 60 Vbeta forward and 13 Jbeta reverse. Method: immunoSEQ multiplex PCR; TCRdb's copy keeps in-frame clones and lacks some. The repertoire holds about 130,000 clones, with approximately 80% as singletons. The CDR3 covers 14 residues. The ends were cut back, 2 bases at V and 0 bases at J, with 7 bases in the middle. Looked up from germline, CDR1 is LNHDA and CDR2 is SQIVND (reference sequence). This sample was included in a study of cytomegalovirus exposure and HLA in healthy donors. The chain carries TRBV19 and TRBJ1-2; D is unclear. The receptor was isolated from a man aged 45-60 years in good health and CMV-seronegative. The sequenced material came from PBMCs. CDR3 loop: CASSIKGANYGYTF. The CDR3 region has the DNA TGTGCCAGTAGTATAAAGGGAGCTAACTATGGCTACACCTTC.